The 16 T cell receptor beta chains listed next were all sequenced from one sample in a study of OX40 agonist ivuxolimab in advanced cancers. Some clones are missing from TCRdb's copy, which holds only in-frame ones; the method was immunoSEQ multiplex PCR. The sample contains about 77,000 clones, about 84% of which appear only once. This specimen consisted of CD4+ or CD8+ T cells sorted from blood, obtained in a trial of the OX40 agonist ivuxolimab. The receptors were gathered from an adult with an advanced solid tumor such as melanoma, head and neck, liver or kidney cancer.

J is TRBJ2-5 and V is TRBV11-3; 11 positions agree with TRBD1. The tail of the sequence fits TRBJ2-7 better, so the J call may be wrong. The CDR3 runs to 15 residues. The germline V gene has CDR1 SGHNT and CDR2 YENEEA. In nucleotides, the CDR3 is TGTGCCAGCAGCGACCGGACAGGGGGCAACTACGAGCAGTACTTC. It is translated as CASSDRTGGNYEQYF.

This chain links TRBV6-1 with TRBJ1-1; the match to TRBD1 covers 8 bases. The CDR3 totals 15 residues. Per the germline V gene, CDR1 is MNHNS and CDR2 is SASEGT. Germline trimming cut 2 bases from V and 5 bases from J; bases unmatched to any gene: 7. CDR3 in amino acids: CASSEFLTGGTEAFF. The CDR3 nucleotides are TGTGCCAGCAGTGAATTTCTCACAGGGGGGACTGAAGCTTTCTTT.

The V gene is TRBV11-2, the J gene TRBJ2-7; tentatively, D is TRBD1 (5 bases). Trimming took 5 bases from V and 3 from J, leaving 5 bases between them. Per germline, CDR1 SGHAT and CDR2 FQNNGV. The CDR3 is 11 amino acids. CDR3 bases: TGTGCCAGCAGCAGGGGCTACGAGCAGTACTTC. It translates to CASSRGYEQYF.

This clone occurred once. V and J are TRBV5-1 and TRBJ2-2; 7 positions match TRBD1. V lost 0 bases to trimming and J lost 2 bases; unmatched junction nucleotides: 4. The CDR3 consists of 16 residues. The germline V gene encodes CDR1 SGHRS and CDR2 YFSETQ. CDR3 residues: CASSLDRTGNTGELFF. CDR3 in DNA: TGCGCCAGCAGCTTGGACCGGACAGGAAACACCGGGGAGCTGTTTTTT.

This chain joins TRBV5-1 and TRBJ2-1; D perhaps matches TRBD2 (6 bases). Germline lookup yields CDR1 SGHRS and CDR2 YFSETQ. V lost 4 bases and J lost 9, with 14 bases in between. CDR3 size: 13 residues. CDR3 protein: CASSLGLSGEQFF. In DNA, the CDR3 is TGCGCCAGCAGCCTCGGACTATCCGGTGAGCAGTTCTTC. Using reference TRBV5-1 and TRBJ2-1 for the parts outside the CDR3, the full variable domain is KAGVTQTPRYLIKTRGQQVTLSCSPISGHRSVSWYQQTPGQGLQFLFEYFSETQRNKGNFPGRFSGRQFSNSRSEMNVSTLELGDSALYLCASSLGLSGEQFFGPGTRLTVL.

The chain combines TRBV5-6 with TRBJ1-6, with D perhaps matching TRBD1 (6 bases). CDR1 and CDR2 (germline): SGHDT, YYEEEE. The CDR3 contains 15 residues. V gave up 2 bases and J gave up 5 bases, with 11 bases separating them. Here the CDR3 DNA reads TGTGCCAGCAGCTTACCGGGACACCATAATTCACCCCTCCACTTT. It codes for CASSLPGHHNSPLHF.

The V gene is TRBV5-1, the J gene TRBJ2-5, with D perhaps TRBD2 (5 bases). The end of the DNA fits TRBJ2-7 better, so the J call may be wrong. In germline, CDR1 is SGHRS, CDR2 YFSETQ. The CDR3 sequence is 14 residues long. The CDR3 nucleotides are TGCGCCAGCAGCTTGCGGGGAGTCTCCTACGAGCAGTACTTC. Protein product: CASSLRGVSYEQYF.

This clone occurred once. This chain uses TRBV4-2 with TRBJ2-7; TRBD2 might be the D (6 bases). V was shortened by 4 bases and J by 7 bases, with 23 bases between the two germline ends. Germline CDR1 is LGHNA and CDR2 is YNFKEQ. CDR3 size: 16 residues. The CDR3 bases are TGTGCCAGCAGCCCATCCCCTCGACTAGGCGTGGGGGAGCAGTACTTC. Translation: CASSPSPRLGVGEQYF.

The rearrangement links TRBV4-1 to TRBJ1-1; TRBD1 matches at 7 bases. Germline V CDR1 and CDR2: MGHRA, YSYEKL. Trimming took 3 bases from V and 4 from J; bases not matched to a gene: 8. The CDR3 runs 15 residues. CDR3 in amino acids: CASSQPDRVGTEAFF. In DNA form, the CDR3 reads TGCGCCAGCAGCCAGCCTGACAGGGTAGGCACTGAAGCTTTCTTT.

V and J are TRBV10-2 and TRBJ1-1, with TRBD1 matching over 8 bases. CDR1 and CDR2 from the germline V gene are WSHSY and SAAADI. The CDR3 has 15 amino acids. J lost 2 bases, V lost 8 bases, and 10 bases had no gene match. The CDR3 sequence is CASQGAAQLNTEAFF. Here the CDR3 DNA reads TGCGCCAGCCAGGGGGCCGCTCAACTTAACACTGAAGCTTTCTTT.

This clone was recorded many times. The V call is TRBV5-1, the J call TRBJ1-2; perhaps TRBD1 as D (5 bases). The CDR3 contains 13 residues. V lost 2 bases, J lost 7 bases, and 12 bases lay in between. CDR1 is SGHRS and CDR2 is YFSETQ in the germline V gene. CDR3 amino acids: CASSFVTGSGYTF. Written as DNA, the CDR3 is TGCGCCAGCAGCTTCGTTACAGGCAGTGGCTACACCTTC. The full variable domain, with the rest looked up from reference TRBV5-1 and TRBJ1-2, is KAGVTQTPRYLIKTRGQQVTLSCSPISGHRSVSWYQQTPGQGLQFLFEYFSETQRNKGNFPGRFSGRQFSNSRSEMNVSTLELGDSALYLCASSFVTGSGYTFGSGTRLTVV.

V and J are TRBV5-8 and TRBJ1-5; D is possibly TRBD1 (5 bases). This CDR3 is built from 13 residues. Germline V gene data show CDR1 as SGHTS and CDR2 as YDEGEE. With 3 bases removed from V and 6 bases from J, the gap between germline ends came to 10 bases. The DNA for the CDR3 is TGTGCCAGCAGCTGGGGGGTGGGTCAGCCCCAGCATTTT. Amino acids: CASSWGVGQPQHF.

As to this clone: Other DNA sequences of this sample code for an identical CDR3. The J gene is TRBJ1-3, the V gene TRBV5-1; weak D call: TRBD1 (5 bases). This CDR3 has 15 amino acids. Trimming removed 4 bases from V and 3 bases from J, with 14 bases in between. From germline, CDR1 is SGHRS and CDR2 YFSETQ. The CDR3: CASSLLGGFGNTIYF. The CDR3 bases are TGCGCCAGCAGCCTGCTGGGGGGTTTTGGAAACACCATATATTTT. The full variable domain, rest sourced from reference TRBV5-1 and TRBJ1-3, is KAGVTQTPRYLIKTRGQQVTLSCSPISGHRSVSWYQQTPGQGLQFLFEYFSETQRNKGNFPGRFSGRQFSNSRSEMNVSTLELGDSALYLCASSLLGGFGNTIYFGEGSWLTVV.

A few counts support this clone. The chain employs TRBV4-2 and TRBJ2-3; TRBD2 agrees at 10 bases. Trimming at V came to 0 bases and at J to 6 bases, leaving 6 bases not matched to a gene. Germline CDR1 reads LGHNA; CDR2 reads YNFKEQ. This CDR3 spans 16 amino acids. The CDR3 spells CASSQEASGGADTQYF. The DNA for the CDR3 is TGTGCCAGCAGCCAAGAGGCTAGCGGGGGAGCGGATACGCAGTATTTT.

This chain joins TRBV7-3 and TRBJ2-5, with D possibly matching TRBD1 (5 bases). Germline loops: CDR1 SGHTA, CDR2 FQGTGA. There are 15 residues in the CDR3. Deletions cut 5 bases from V and 1 base from J, with 14 bases between. CDR3 residues: CASSAIWGPQETQYF. CDR3 bases: TGTGCCAGCAGCGCTATCTGGGGCCCCCAAGAGACCCAGTACTTC.

The chain recombines TRBV7-2 with TRBJ1-4; 10 nucleotides align to TRBD1. J gave up 7 bases and V 5 bases, and 7 bases lay outside the gene matches. The germline V gene encodes CDR1 SGHTA and CDR2 FQGNSA. The length of the CDR3 is 15 residues. The CDR3 sequence: CASSPRTGGSEKLFF. The CDR3 coding sequence is TGTGCCAGCAGCCCACGGACAGGGGGAAGTGAAAAACTGTTTTTT.